This record looks at one T cell receptor (beta chain) sequence and its context. Its antigen is still unknown. The sample originates from a study of shared clonotypes between healthy human individuals. Findings and caveats of the study: The four-donor shared clonotypes exceeded non-shared clonotypes in generation probability, with non-shared ones scoring lower.

The sorted-subset replicate PCRs were given 200 ng DNA, which is tens of thousands of T cell genomes. Repertoires were generated with immunoSEQ multiplex PCR, while TCRdb's copy carries only in-frame clones and drops some. This table has roughly 2,000,000 clones, roughly 95% appearing once. This CDR3 is built from 13 residues. CDR1 MDHEN and CDR2 SYDVKM come from the germline V gene. The V end lost 3 bases, the J end lost 6 bases, and 11 bases lay between the germline ends. It was CD45RO-negative cells, positively selected for CCR7, that made up naive CD8 cells, with terminally differentiated effector memory CD45RA+ cells excluded.

The material sequenced was naive CD8+ T cells sorted from blood. The clonotype originates from a young man in good health. This chain joins TRBV28 and TRBJ1-1, with D possibly matching TRBD1 (6 bases). DNA of the CDR3: TGTGCCAGCAGTTTCAGGGGTACGGCTGAAGCTTTCTTT. Its protein is CASSFRGTAEAFF. Full variable domain (outside the CDR3, taken from reference TRBV28 and TRBJ1-1): DVKVTQSSRYLVKRTGEKVFLECVQDMDHENMFWYRQDPGLGLRLIYFSYDVKMKEKGDIPEGYSVSREKKERFSLILESASTNQTSMYLCASSFRGTAEAFFGQGTRLTVV.